Presented here are 24 T cell receptor beta chains from one specimen sequenced in a study of cytomegalovirus exposure and HLA in healthy donors. PCR primers comprised 60 Vbeta and 13 Jbeta primers. The table came from immunoSEQ multiplex PCR; TCRdb's copy has only in-frame clones and leaves some out. Altogether some 110,000 clones are present, 70% to 80% being singletons, with the ten largest covering about 4.5%. Input material: PBMCs. All receptors come from a man aged 25-45 years in good health and CMV-seropositive.

This clone has more than one count but fewer than ten. V usage is TRBV7-9 and J usage is TRBJ2-3; TRBD1 agrees at 10 bases. The junction had 4 bases not matched to a gene; V was cut back by 0 bases and J by 4 bases. The CDR3 is made up of 16 amino acids. Germline lookup yields CDR1 SEHNR and CDR2 FQNEAQ (reference sequence). CDR3 sequence reads: CASSLAGQGTPDTQYF. CDR3 nucleotides: TGTGCCAGCAGCTTAGCGGGACAGGGGACCCCAGATACGCAGTATTTT.

This clone was seen more than once but under ten times. The chain has TRBV6-1 and TRBJ2-3, with 11 bases lining up with TRBD2. The CDR3 contains 15 residues. Germline trimming cut 6 bases from V and 3 bases from J; bases unmatched to any gene: 5. Germline V gene data show CDR1 as MNHNS and CDR2 as SASEGT. CDR3 sequence (DNA): TGTGCCAGCAGCGTCCTAGCGGGGGGTACAGATACGCAGTATTTT. Amino acids: CASSVLAGGTDTQYF.

This sequence joins TRBV5-4 and TRBJ2-1; 10 nucleotides match TRBD2. V lost 5 bases to trimming and J lost 8 bases; unmatched junction nucleotides: 10. From germline, CDR1 is SGHNT and CDR2 YYREEE (reference sequence). CDR3 size: 15 residues. CDR3: CASSLAGTSVDEQFF. DNA for the CDR3: TGTGCCAGCAGTTTAGCCGGGACTAGCGTCGATGAGCAGTTCTTC.

V and J are TRBV5-1 and TRBJ2-3; 12 bases line up with TRBD2. The V gene's germline CDR1 is SGHRS and CDR2 YFSETQ. This CDR3 is built from 15 residues. The ends lost 4 bases at V and 2 bases at J; junction bases unmatched: 2. CDR3: CASSRTSGDTDTQYF. CDR3 DNA: TGCGCCAGCAGCCGGACTAGCGGGGACACAGATACGCAGTATTTT.

This sequence joins TRBV10-3 and TRBJ2-7, with D uncertain. V lost 3 bases and J lost 3, with 3 bases in between. Germline CDR1 is ENHRY and CDR2 is SYGVKD. This CDR3 has 11 amino acids. CDR3 in DNA: TGTGCCATCAGTGACGGCTACGAGCAGTACTTC. Translated, it gives CAISDGYEQYF.

The V gene is TRBV27, the J gene TRBJ2-7, with a tentative D call TRBD1 (5 bases). Looked up from germline, CDR1 is MNHEY and CDR2 is SMNVEV (reference sequence). This CDR3 region has 13 residues. The germline V and J ends were trimmed by 4 bases and 2 bases, with 9 bases remaining between them. CDR3 coding DNA: TGTGCCAGCAGTTGGGGCCTCCCCTACGAGCAGTACTTC. It encodes CASSWGLPYEQYF.

The V call is TRBV2, the J call TRBJ1-5; 8 positions agree with TRBD1. Germline V CDR1 and CDR2: SNHLY, FYNNEI. V gave up 6 bases and J gave up 2 bases; unmatched junction bases: 3. This CDR3 spans 14 amino acids. The CDR3 DNA follows: TGTGCCAGCAGCGGACAGGGACGCAATCAGCCCCAGCATTTT. It translates to CASSGQGRNQPQHF.

This clone appeared a few times. The chain is built from TRBV13 and TRBJ2-1; 11 nucleotides agree with TRBD2. The CDR3 has 15 amino acids. The J segment lost 5 bases and the V segment lost 4 bases, leaving 4 bases of the junction unmatched. Looked up from germline, CDR1 is PRHDT and CDR2 is FYEKMQ (reference sequence). The CDR3 DNA reads TGTGCCAGCAGCTCCCCGACTAGCGGGAACAATGAGCAGTTCTTC. Its protein product is CASSSPTSGNNEQFF.

J is TRBJ2-7 and V is TRBV5-5; a weak D match, TRBD1 (6 bases). Germline V CDR1 and CDR2: SGHKS, YYEKEE (reference sequence). This CDR3 comprises 16 residues. The V and J ends lost 1 base and 1 base respectively, with 15 bases between them. The CDR3 region has the DNA TGTGCCAGCAGCTTGACAGGGAATGGAGGATCCTACGAGCAGTACTTC. This gives the protein CASSLTGNGGSYEQYF.

The chain recombines TRBV11-3 with TRBJ2-3, with 9 bases that match TRBD1. The CDR3 extends over 15 amino acids. Germline-derived CDR1 and CDR2 are SGHNT and YENEEA. V shed 5 bases and J 4 bases; nucleotides not matched to a gene: 7. The CDR3, as DNA: TGTGCCAGCAGCGGCGGACAGGGGCGCGCAGATACGCAGTATTTT. Its translation is CASSGGQGRADTQYF.

The rearrangement uses TRBV5-6 and TRBJ2-2; D ambiguous. V lost 1 base and J 4 bases, leaving 11 bases between the germline ends. The germline V gene encodes CDR1 SGHDT and CDR2 YYEEEE. The CDR3 runs 15 residues. DNA of the CDR3: TGTGCCAGCAGCTTGCTTCAGCGTCCCACCGGGGAGCTGTTTTTT. As protein: CASSLLQRPTGELFF.

V gene TRBV23-1 combines with J gene TRBJ2-2, with TRBD1 matching over 9 bases. TRBV23-1 is flagged as an ORF with uncertain function. The V and J ends lost 2 bases and 0 bases, in that order; junction bases with no gene match: 13. This CDR3 has 20 residues. The CDR3 is CASSQKWRTGDTANTGELFF. The CDR3 DNA reads as TGCGCCAGCAGTCAAAAGTGGCGGACAGGGGACACCGCGAACACCGGGGAGCTGTTTTTT.

The genes are TRBV7-2 and TRBJ1-5, with a weak D call TRBD1 (6 bases). Trimming took off 5 bases at V and 2 bases at J, with 10 bases between the two ends. The CDR3 totals 14 residues. From germline, CDR1 is SGHTA and CDR2 FQGNSA. The CDR3 coding sequence is TGTGCCAGCAGCCAAGGGGGTGGCAATCAGCCCCAGCATTTT. Translating gives CASSQGGGNQPQHF.

The J gene is TRBJ2-3, the V gene TRBV10-3; 9 bases match TRBD1. Germline CDR1 and CDR2: ENHRY and SYGVKD. Trimming removed 6 bases from V and 3 bases from J; junction bases left unmatched: 4. The CDR3 runs 14 residues. The CDR3 protein is CAISLTGGTDTQYF. CDR3 sequence (DNA): TGTGCCATCAGCCTGACAGGGGGAACAGATACGCAGTATTTT.

The rearrangement uses TRBV9 and TRBJ2-2, with D tentatively TRBD2 (6 bases). Germline V gene data show CDR1 as SGDLS and CDR2 as YYNGEE. The germline V and J ends were trimmed by 0 bases and 3 bases, with 15 bases remaining between them. The CDR3 has 17 residues. DNA for the CDR3: TGTGCCAGCAGCGTAGTTTGGACTACCTCGGACACCGGGGAGCTGTTTTTT. This encodes CASSVVWTTSDTGELFF.

CDR3 sequence: CASSYRTGGETQYF. The CDR3 nucleotides are TGTGCCAGCAGTTACCGGACAGGGGGAGAGACCCAGTACTTC. This chain connects TRBV28 to TRBJ2-5; 10 bases match TRBD1. The CDR3 totals 14 residues. From germline, CDR1 is MDHEN and CDR2 SYDVKM. V gave up 4 bases and J gave up 4 bases; unmatched junction bases: 3.

This sequence joins TRBV7-2 and TRBJ2-3; 7 nucleotides align to TRBD2. V lost 6 bases, J lost 4 bases, and 13 bases stayed unmatched. The germline V gene encodes CDR1 SGHTA and CDR2 FQGNSA. CDR3 length equals 16 residues. The CDR3 here is CASRRGGSPGADTQYF. The CDR3 nucleotides read TGTGCCAGCAGGCGAGGCGGGAGTCCCGGGGCAGATACGCAGTATTTT.

The chain is built from TRBV4-3 and TRBJ2-1; 7 bases line up with TRBD2. The CDR3 sequence is 16 residues long. Germline CDR1 is LGHNA and CDR2 is YSLEER. The V and J ends lost 0 bases and 4 bases, in that order; junction bases with no gene match: 6. The CDR3 nucleotides read TGCGCCAGCAGCCAAGATCGGCTAGCGGATTACAATGAGCAGTTCTTC. Residues: CASSQDRLADYNEQFF.

In this sample, this clone turned up once. The rearrangement uses TRBV9 and TRBJ1-1; D is uncertain. Trimming cost V 1 base and J 3 bases, with 10 bases left between them. Germline CDR1 is SGDLS and CDR2 is YYNGEE. CDR3 length: 14 residues. In DNA, the CDR3 is TGTGCCAGCAGCGTAACTATGGGAGACACTGAAGCTTTCTTT. Amino acid sequence: CASSVTMGDTEAFF.

The J gene is TRBJ1-6, the V gene TRBV30, with a weak D call TRBD1 (6 bases). Trimming stripped 5 bases from V and 7 bases from J, with 18 bases between. The CDR3 consists of 15 residues. Per the germline V gene, CDR1 is GTSNPN and CDR2 is SVGIG (reference sequence). DNA for the CDR3: TGTGCCTGGGGATTGGTCGGGGGGGCCAATTCACCCCTCCACTTT. Translated, it gives CAWGLVGGANSPLHF.

The chain employs TRBV28 and TRBJ1-2; 9 nucleotides match TRBD1. Trimming at V came to 5 bases and at J to 1 base, leaving 5 bases not matched to a gene. The CDR3 length is 15 residues. Germline assignment: CDR1 MDHEN and CDR2 SYDVKM. CDR3 sequence reads: CASSQTGGFNYGYTF. CDR3 in DNA: TGTGCCAGCAGTCAGACAGGGGGTTTTAACTATGGCTACACCTTC.

The rearrangement joins TRBV27 to TRBJ2-1, with D maybe TRBD2 (5 bases). Germline CDR1 MNHEY, CDR2 SMNVEV (reference sequence). The ends were cut back, 8 bases at V and 5 bases at J, with 16 bases in the middle. The CDR3 sequence is 14 residues long. In nucleotides, the CDR3 is TGTGCCAGCCCCCTGCGGGTTGTAAACAATGAGCAGTTCTTC. Residues: CASPLRVVNNEQFF.

This clone was counted between two and nine times. V and J are TRBV5-4 and TRBJ2-2, with TRBD2 matching over 11 bases. V gave up 4 bases and J gave up 5 bases; unmatched junction bases: 10. Per germline, CDR1 SGHNT and CDR2 YYREEE (reference sequence). The CDR3 extends over 17 amino acids. This CDR3 is CASSTGLAGMGTGELFF. CDR3 nucleotides: TGTGCCAGCAGCACCGGACTAGCGGGCATGGGGACCGGGGAGCTGTTTTTT.

The gene calls are TRBV4-3 and TRBJ1-1; possibly TRBD1 for D (6 bases). V was pared by 1 base and J by 5 bases, with 8 bases between. This CDR3 contains 13 residues. The germline gives CDR1 LGHNA, CDR2 YSLEER. The DNA for the CDR3 is TGCGCCAGCAGCCAAGCAGGGGCGACTGAAGCTTTCTTT. Translation: CASSQAGATEAFF.